This TCR beta chain was found in a study of T cell responses to AZD1222 COVID-19 vaccine. Study background: Second-dose intervals near 4 or 12 weeks were combined. General study points: Regions 160-218 and 743-854 held dominance among vaccine-associated CD4 TCRs, which spanned spike.

TCRdb keeps only in-frame clones here, not all; method: immunoSEQ multiplex PCR. The sample has 150,000 or so clones, approximately 90% seen once. The CDR3 is made up of 17 amino acids. Germline V CDR1 and CDR2: MDHEN, SYDVKM. Trimming at V came to 4 bases and at J to 0 bases, leaving 9 bases not matched to a gene. As concerns this clone: Its antigen remains unidentified.

The clonotype was recovered from an adult in good health. The chain joins TRBV28 to TRBJ1-5; 7 bases align to TRBD1. This specimen was peripheral blood, taken on day 0 of AZD1222 vaccination. The CDR3 sequence: CASSSPGQPYSNQPQHF. The CDR3, as DNA: TGTGCCAGCAGTTCCCCGGGACAGCCTTATAGCAATCAGCCCCAGCATTTT.